The rows below give T cell receptor beta chains drawn from one sample of a study of response to subunit inactivated influenza vaccine. TCRdb independently ran MiXCR on the RT-PCR reads; one entry per CDR3 protein. The sample consists of 500,000 or so distinct CDR3 sequences, about 15% of them appearing once. The input for sequencing was CD4+ T cells sorted from PBMCs, taken around 25 months after vaccination. These receptors were obtained from a man aged 50-75 years who received an inactivated influenza vaccine. CDR3s include the opening cysteine and the closing phenylalanine or tryptophan. The D gene is left open where the match is weak. Clone size, where shown, is once, few, many, or a class for clones that have expanded.

v_gene: TRBV10-3; abundance: .; d_gene: .; j_gene: TRBJ1-5; CDR3nt: TGTGCCACTAAGCAGGGTCGGGATCAGCCCCAGCATTTT; CDR3aa: CATKQGRDQPQHF
v_gene: TRBV5-1; abundance: .; d_gene: .; j_gene: TRBJ1-1; CDR3nt: TGCGCCAGCAGCGTTGGCGGGGTTAACACTGAAGCTTTCTTT; CDR3aa: CASSVGGVNTEAFF
v_gene: TRBV3-1; abundance: .; d_gene: .; j_gene: TRBJ2-2; CDR3nt: TGTGCCAGCAGCCAAGGTGTGGACACCGGGGAGCTGTTTTTT; CDR3aa: CASSQGVDTGELFF
v_gene: TRBV28; abundance: few; d_gene: TRBD2; j_gene: TRBJ2-5; CDR3nt: TGTGCCAGCACCCCAGGATTTTCTAGCGGGGGCCAAGAGACCCAGTACTTC; CDR3aa: CASTPGFSSGGQETQYF
v_gene: TRBV7-8; abundance: .; d_gene: .; j_gene: TRBJ1-4; CDR3nt: TGTGCCAGCAGACCTGGGACAAGTAATGAAAAACTGTTTTTT; CDR3aa: CASRPGTSNEKLFF
v_gene: TRBV29-1; abundance: .; d_gene: TRBD1; j_gene: TRBJ2-4; CDR3nt: TGCAGCGTTGAGACAGGGTCGCACATTCAGTACTTC; CDR3aa: CSVETGSHIQYF
v_gene: TRBV2; abundance: many; d_gene: .; j_gene: TRBJ2-1; CDR3nt: TGTGCCAGCAAAGGACGGGCGGAGCAGTTCTTC; CDR3aa: CASKGRAEQFF
v_gene: TRBV14; abundance: .; d_gene: TRBD2; j_gene: TRBJ2-3; CDR3nt: TGTGCCAGCAGCCAAGGCCCGGGACTAGCGGTCACAGATACGCAGTATTTT; CDR3aa: CASSQGPGLAVTDTQYF
v_gene: TRBV7-2; abundance: .; d_gene: .; j_gene: TRBJ2-5; CDR3nt: TGTGCCAGCAGCTTCCTCGGGGGCCAAGAGACCCAGTACTTC; CDR3aa: CASSFLGGQETQYF
v_gene: TRBV6-5; abundance: few; d_gene: .; j_gene: TRBJ2-1; CDR3nt: TGTGCCAGCAGTTTCCTCAGGGTAACTCAGAACGATGAGCAGTTCTTC; CDR3aa: CASSFLRVTQNDEQFF
v_gene: TRBV20-1; abundance: .; d_gene: .; j_gene: TRBJ1-5; CDR3nt: TGCAGTGCTAGAGGGCTGGAGAGGGTAGGCCTGAATCAGCCCCAGCATTTT; CDR3aa: CSARGLERVGLNQPQHF
v_gene: TRBV28; abundance: few; d_gene: TRBD1; j_gene: TRBJ2-3; CDR3nt: TGTGCCAGCAGTGGACAGGGAGGCACAGATACGCAGTATTTT; CDR3aa: CASSGQGGTDTQYF
v_gene: TRBV28; abundance: .; d_gene: .; j_gene: TRBJ2-1; CDR3nt: TGTGCCAGCAGACTAGGCTCCTACAATGAGCAGTTCTTC; CDR3aa: CASRLGSYNEQFF
v_gene: TRBV20-1; abundance: .; d_gene: .; j_gene: TRBJ1-5; CDR3nt: TGCAGTGCTAGAGCATCTAGGGATCAGCCCCAGCATTTT; CDR3aa: CSARASRDQPQHF
v_gene: TRBV5-5; abundance: few; d_gene: .; j_gene: TRBJ1-1; CDR3nt: TGTGCCAGCAGCTCGCGCATTGGCACTGAAGCTTTCTTT; CDR3aa: CASSSRIGTEAFF
v_gene: TRBV4-3; abundance: .; d_gene: .; j_gene: TRBJ2-5; CDR3nt: TGCGCCAGCAGCCCCCACAGGGCTCCAGCGACCCAGTACTTC; CDR3aa: CASSPHRAPATQYF
v_gene: TRBV7-9; abundance: .; d_gene: TRBD1; j_gene: TRBJ1-5; CDR3nt: TGTGCCAGCAGCCGGACAGGGGAGAATCAGCCCCAGCATTTT; CDR3aa: CASSRTGENQPQHF
v_gene: TRBV7-2; abundance: few; d_gene: TRBD2; j_gene: TRBJ2-7; CDR3nt: TGTGCCAGCAGCTTACAGACTAGCGGGGTCTACGAGCAGTACTTC; CDR3aa: CASSLQTSGVYEQYF
v_gene: TRBV10-3; abundance: .; d_gene: .; j_gene: TRBJ1-6; CDR3nt: TGTGCCATCAGTGAGGGGGCTTCGAATTCACCCCTCCACTTT; CDR3aa: CAISEGASNSPLHF
v_gene: TRBV7-9; abundance: .; d_gene: TRBD2; j_gene: TRBJ2-3; CDR3nt: TGTGCCAGCAGCCGCCCCAGCGGGGTTGTCACAGATACGCAGTATTTT; CDR3aa: CASSRPSGVVTDTQYF
v_gene: TRBV4-2; abundance: .; d_gene: TRBD1; j_gene: TRBJ2-7; CDR3nt: TGTGCCAGCAGCCAAAGGACAGGGTACGAGCAGTACTTC; CDR3aa: CASSQRTGYEQYF
v_gene: TRBV5-1; abundance: few; d_gene: .; j_gene: TRBJ2-5; CDR3nt: TGCGCCAGCCGAAGACAGGAGGGAGAGACCCAGTACTTC; CDR3aa: CASRRQEGETQYF
v_gene: TRBV15; abundance: .; d_gene: TRBD1; j_gene: TRBJ2-7; CDR3nt: TGTGCCACCAGCAGCCCGGGACAGGGAAGACACGAGCAGTACTTC; CDR3aa: CATSSPGQGRHEQYF
v_gene: TRBV5-1; abundance: .; d_gene: .; j_gene: TRBJ1-4; CDR3nt: TGCGCCAGCAGCTTAACAGGGCTCGATAATGAAAAACTGTTTTTT; CDR3aa: CASSLTGLDNEKLFF
v_gene: TRBV5-1; abundance: few; d_gene: TRBD2; j_gene: TRBJ2-3; CDR3nt: TGCGCCAGCAGCTGGACTAGCGGGAGCGTAGATACGCAGTATTTT; CDR3aa: CASSWTSGSVDTQYF
v_gene: TRBV10-3; abundance: few; d_gene: TRBD2; j_gene: TRBJ2-1; CDR3nt: TGTGCCATCAGTGAAATAGCGGGGGGAAATGAGCAGTTCTTC; CDR3aa: CAISEIAGGNEQFF
v_gene: TRBV20-1; abundance: .; d_gene: .; j_gene: TRBJ1-1; CDR3nt: TGCAGTGCTAGAGTGGGAGGACAGTTCACTGAAGCTTTCTTT; CDR3aa: CSARVGGQFTEAFF
v_gene: TRBV9; abundance: .; d_gene: .; j_gene: TRBJ2-7; CDR3nt: TGTGCCAGCAGCGTAGGGGCGGTTGGATCCTACGAGCAGTACTTC; CDR3aa: CASSVGAVGSYEQYF
v_gene: TRBV5-1; abundance: few; d_gene: .; j_gene: TRBJ2-2; CDR3nt: TGCGCCAGCAGCTTCCCGGGACGGACCGGGGAGCTGTTTTTT; CDR3aa: CASSFPGRTGELFF
v_gene: TRBV5-1; abundance: .; d_gene: TRBD2; j_gene: TRBJ2-3; CDR3nt: TGCGCCAGCAGCTTATCACTAGCGGGAATCACAGATACGCAGTATTTT; CDR3aa: CASSLSLAGITDTQYF
v_gene: TRBV29-1; abundance: few; d_gene: TRBD2; j_gene: TRBJ2-3; CDR3nt: TGCAGCGTTGCTGCCGCGGGAGGGCCGTACTCCACAGATACGCAGTATTTT; CDR3aa: CSVAAAGGPYSTDTQYF
v_gene: TRBV12-3/TRBV12-4; abundance: .; d_gene: .; j_gene: TRBJ2-1; CDR3nt: TGTGCCAGCAGTGGCCAGGGGGGGTACAATGAGCAGTTCTTC; CDR3aa: CASSGQGGYNEQFF
v_gene: TRBV3-1; abundance: .; d_gene: .; j_gene: TRBJ1-2; CDR3nt: TGTGCCAGCAGCCAGTTGCCGGGCGGGGGCTACACCTTC; CDR3aa: CASSQLPGGGYTF
v_gene: TRBV6-1; abundance: many; d_gene: .; j_gene: TRBJ2-6; CDR3nt: TGTGCCAGCAGCATACAGAGCTCTGGGGCCAACGTCCTGACTTTC; CDR3aa: CASSIQSSGANVLTF
v_gene: TRBV12-3/TRBV12-4; abundance: .; d_gene: .; j_gene: TRBJ2-3; CDR3nt: TGTGCCAGCAGGCCCCAGGGAACTAGCACAGATACGCAGTATTTT; CDR3aa: CASRPQGTSTDTQYF
v_gene: TRBV10-3; abundance: few; d_gene: .; j_gene: TRBJ2-2; CDR3nt: TGTGCCATCAGTCAGTCTTCCGGGGAGCTGTTTTTT; CDR3aa: CAISQSSGELFF
v_gene: TRBV5-1; abundance: .; d_gene: .; j_gene: TRBJ1-2; CDR3nt: TGCGCCAGCAGCTTGGGCAGAGAGTTAGATGGCTACACCTTC; CDR3aa: CASSLGRELDGYTF
v_gene: TRBV20-1; abundance: few; d_gene: .; j_gene: TRBJ2-7; CDR3nt: TGCAGTGCTAGAGGTTACCTCCGGGACGGACCCTACGAGCAGTACTTC; CDR3aa: CSARGYLRDGPYEQYF
v_gene: TRBV24-1; abundance: .; d_gene: .; j_gene: TRBJ2-1; CDR3nt: TGTGCCACCTCAGGATCCTTACAAAATGAGCAGTTCTTC; CDR3aa: CATSGSLQNEQFF
v_gene: TRBV5-6; abundance: .; d_gene: .; j_gene: TRBJ2-3; CDR3nt: TGTGCCAGCAGCCCCGGACTAAAAACTAGCACAGATACGCAGTATTTT; CDR3aa: CASSPGLKTSTDTQYF